The source of this T cell receptor beta chain is a study of CD8+ T cells in alopecia areata. Study background: By percentage of affected scalp area, the severity of treated patients was scored.

Reverse transcription of extracted RNA yielded cDNA, which provided the sequencing template. The repertoire was sequenced with immunoSEQ multiplex PCR; TCRdb's copy has only in-frame clones and lacks some. The table has 180,000 or so clones, about 53% seen once. As for this clone: The antigen is not known.

Findings and caveats of the study: Scalp clonality dropped significantly under tofacitinib, as did expanded CD8+ top-100 clones.

Documented treatment: oral pan-JAK inhibitor, 5-10 mg twice daily. From alopecia areata patients, lesional scalp punch biopsies and peripheral blood were collected. Germline V gives CDR1 LNHNV, CDR2 YYDKDF (reference sequence). Trimming cost V 4 bases and J 3 bases, with 6 bases left between them. CDR3 length: 12 amino acids. The chain joins TRBV15 to TRBJ1-1, with unresolved D. The specimen comprised CD8+ T cells sorted from blood, sampled at week 24, from a patient treated with tofacitinib. This receptor was obtained from a human donor with alopecia areata. The CDR3 sequence is CATSKRYTEAFF. CDR3 bases: TGTGCCACCAGCAAGAGGTACACTGAAGCTTTCTTT.